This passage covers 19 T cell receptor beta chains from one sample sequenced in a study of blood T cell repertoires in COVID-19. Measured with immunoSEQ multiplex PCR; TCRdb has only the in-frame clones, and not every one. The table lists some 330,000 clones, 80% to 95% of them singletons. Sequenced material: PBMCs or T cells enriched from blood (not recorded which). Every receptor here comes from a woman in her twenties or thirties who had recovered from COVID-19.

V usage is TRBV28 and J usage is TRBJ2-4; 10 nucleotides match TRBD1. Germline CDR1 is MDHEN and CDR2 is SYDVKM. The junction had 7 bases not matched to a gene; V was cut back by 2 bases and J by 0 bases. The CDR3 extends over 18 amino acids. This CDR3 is CASSLGGQGLLAKNIQYF. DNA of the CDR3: TGTGCCAGCAGTTTAGGGGGACAGGGGCTACTAGCCAAAAACATTCAGTACTTC.

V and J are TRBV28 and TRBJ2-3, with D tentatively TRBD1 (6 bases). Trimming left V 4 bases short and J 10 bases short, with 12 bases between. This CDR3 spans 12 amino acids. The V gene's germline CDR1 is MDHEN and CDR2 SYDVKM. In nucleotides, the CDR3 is TGTGCCAGCAGTTACCAGGGGACACCGCAGTATTTT. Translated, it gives CASSYQGTPQYF.

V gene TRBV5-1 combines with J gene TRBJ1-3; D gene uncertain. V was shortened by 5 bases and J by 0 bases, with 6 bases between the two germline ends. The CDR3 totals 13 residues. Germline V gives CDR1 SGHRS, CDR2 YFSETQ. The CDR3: CASSTDSGNTIYF. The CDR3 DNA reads TGCGCCAGCAGTACAGACTCTGGAAACACCATATATTTT.

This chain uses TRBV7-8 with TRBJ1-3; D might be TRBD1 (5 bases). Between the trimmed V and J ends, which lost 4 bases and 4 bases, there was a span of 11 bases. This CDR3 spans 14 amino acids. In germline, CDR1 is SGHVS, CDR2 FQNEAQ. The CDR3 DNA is TGTGCCAGCAGCTACCGGGGGTCCGGAAACACCATATATTTT. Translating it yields CASSYRGSGNTIYF.

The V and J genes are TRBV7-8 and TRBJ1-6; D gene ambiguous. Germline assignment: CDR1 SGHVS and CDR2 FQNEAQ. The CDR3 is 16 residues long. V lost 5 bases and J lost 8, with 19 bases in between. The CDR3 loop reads CASSLSLGGSDSPLHF. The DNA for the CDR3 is TGTGCCAGCAGCCTCTCATTGGGAGGGTCCGATTCACCCCTCCACTTT.

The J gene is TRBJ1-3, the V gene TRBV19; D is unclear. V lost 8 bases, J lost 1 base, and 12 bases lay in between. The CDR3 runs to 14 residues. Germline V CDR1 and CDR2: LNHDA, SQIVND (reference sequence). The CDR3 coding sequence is TGTGCCAGTCGCGAGGGCGTGTCTGGAAACACCATATATTTT. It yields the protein CASREGVSGNTIYF.

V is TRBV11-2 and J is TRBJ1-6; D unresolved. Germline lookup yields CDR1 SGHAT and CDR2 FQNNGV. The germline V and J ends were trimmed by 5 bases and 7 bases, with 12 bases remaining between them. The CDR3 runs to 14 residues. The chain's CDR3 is CASSPKSRNSPLHF. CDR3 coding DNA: TGTGCCAGCAGCCCAAAGAGCAGGAATTCACCCCTCCACTTT.

Here the CDR3 reads CATTRTPGGNTGELFF. The CDR3 region has the DNA TGTGCCACTACTCGGACCCCAGGGGGGAACACCGGGGAGCTGTTTTTT. V and J are TRBV19 and TRBJ2-2, with 7 positions matching TRBD1. CDR1 and CDR2 (germline): LNHDA, SQIVND (reference sequence). J lost 1 base, V lost 10 bases, and 12 bases had no gene match. The CDR3 covers 16 residues.

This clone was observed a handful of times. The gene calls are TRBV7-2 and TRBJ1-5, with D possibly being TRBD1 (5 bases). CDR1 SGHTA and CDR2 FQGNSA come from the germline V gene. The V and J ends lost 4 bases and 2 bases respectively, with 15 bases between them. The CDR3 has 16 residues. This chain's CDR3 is CASSSGTQGGNQPQHF. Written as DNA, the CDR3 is TGTGCCAGCAGCTCAGGGACTCAGGGTGGCAATCAGCCCCAGCATTTT.

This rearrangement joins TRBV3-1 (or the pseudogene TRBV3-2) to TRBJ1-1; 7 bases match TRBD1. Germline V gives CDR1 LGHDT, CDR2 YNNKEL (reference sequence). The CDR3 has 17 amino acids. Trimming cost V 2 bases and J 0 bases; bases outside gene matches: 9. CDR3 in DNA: TGTGCCAGCAGCCAATACGAAGGGGGCAGGGTGAACACTGAAGCTTTCTTT. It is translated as CASSQYEGGRVNTEAFF.

CDR3 in DNA: TGCAGCGTTGAAGGAGGAAGGGGCGGGGAGCTGTTTTTT. It encodes CSVEGGRGGELFF. The chain links TRBV29-1 to TRBJ2-2, with a tentative D call TRBD1 (5 bases). Germline CDR1 reads SQVTM; CDR2 reads ANQGSEA. Between the trimmed V and J ends, which lost 1 base and 7 bases, there was a span of 10 bases. The CDR3 length is 13 residues.

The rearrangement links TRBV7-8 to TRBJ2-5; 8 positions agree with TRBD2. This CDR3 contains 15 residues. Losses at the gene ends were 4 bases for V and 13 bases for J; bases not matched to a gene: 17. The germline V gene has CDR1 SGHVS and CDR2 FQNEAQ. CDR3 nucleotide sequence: TGTGCCAGCAGCTCCAGCTCTTTTGCGGGGGGCCGGGGGTACTTC. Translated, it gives CASSSSSFAGGRGYF.

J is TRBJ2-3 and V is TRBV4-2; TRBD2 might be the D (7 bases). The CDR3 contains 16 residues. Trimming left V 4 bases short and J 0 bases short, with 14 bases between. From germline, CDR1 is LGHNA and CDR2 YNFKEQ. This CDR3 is CASSPSRGASTDTQYF. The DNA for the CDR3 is TGTGCCAGCAGCCCCTCTCGGGGGGCCAGCACAGATACGCAGTATTTT.

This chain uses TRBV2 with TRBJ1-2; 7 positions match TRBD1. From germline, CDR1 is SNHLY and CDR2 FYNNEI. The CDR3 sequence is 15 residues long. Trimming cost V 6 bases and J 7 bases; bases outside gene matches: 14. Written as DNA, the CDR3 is TGTGCCAGCAGCTCGGACAGGAGCGGGCTAGCTGGCTACACCTTC. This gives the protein CASSSDRSGLAGYTF.

CDR3 amino acids: CASGSGGEYNEQFF. The DNA for the CDR3 is TGCGCCAGTGGTAGCGGGGGGGAATACAATGAGCAGTTCTTC. The chain links TRBV5-1 to TRBJ2-1; 11 bases match TRBD2. Looked up from germline, CDR1 is SGHRS and CDR2 is YFSETQ. J lost 4 bases, V lost 8 bases, and 5 bases had no gene match. CDR3 size: 14 residues. The whole variable domain, remainder taken from reference TRBV5-1 and TRBJ2-1, is KAGVTQTPRYLIKTRGQQVTLSCSPISGHRSVSWYQQTPGQGLQFLFEYFSETQRNKGNFPGRFSGRQFSNSRSEMNVSTLELGDSALYLCASGSGGEYNEQFFGPGTRLTVL.

DNA of the CDR3: TGTGCCAGTAGTATACGTCCTTTCGGCGGCGAGCAGTACTTC. The encoded protein is CASSIRPFGGEQYF. The V call is TRBV19, the J call TRBJ2-7, with D unclear. Between the trimmed V and J ends, which lost 2 bases and 6 bases, there was a span of 14 bases. Germline V gene lookup returns CDR1 LNHDA and CDR2 SQIVND (reference sequence). The CDR3 consists of 14 residues.

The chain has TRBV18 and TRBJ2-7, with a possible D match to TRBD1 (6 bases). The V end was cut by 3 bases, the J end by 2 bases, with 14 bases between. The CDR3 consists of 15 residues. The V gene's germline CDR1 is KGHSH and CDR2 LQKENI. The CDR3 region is CASSPGAGSAYEQYF. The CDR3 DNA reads TGTGCCAGCTCACCGGGGGCAGGGTCGGCCTACGAGCAGTACTTC. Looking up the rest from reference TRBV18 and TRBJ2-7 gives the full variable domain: NAGVMQNPRHLVRRRGQEARLRCSPMKGHSHVYWYRQLPEEGLKFMVYLQKENIIDESGMPKERFSAEFPKEGPSILRIQQVVRGDSAAYFCASSPGAGSAYEQYFGPGTRLTVT.

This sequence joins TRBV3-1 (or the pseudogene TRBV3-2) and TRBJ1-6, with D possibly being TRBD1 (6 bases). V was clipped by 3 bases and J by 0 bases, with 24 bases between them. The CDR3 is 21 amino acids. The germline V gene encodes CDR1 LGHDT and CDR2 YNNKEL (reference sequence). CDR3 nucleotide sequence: TGTGCCAGCAGCCACCTCCCTCAGGGGAGAGTTCTTAGCTCCTATAATTCACCCCTCCACTTT. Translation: CASSHLPQGRVLSSYNSPLHF.

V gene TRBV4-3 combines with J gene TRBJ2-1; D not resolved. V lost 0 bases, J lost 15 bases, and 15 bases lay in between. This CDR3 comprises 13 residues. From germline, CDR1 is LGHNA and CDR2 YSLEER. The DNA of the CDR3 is TGCGCCAGCAGCCAAGATTACCTAGAAAGTCCGTTCTTC. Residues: CASSQDYLESPFF.